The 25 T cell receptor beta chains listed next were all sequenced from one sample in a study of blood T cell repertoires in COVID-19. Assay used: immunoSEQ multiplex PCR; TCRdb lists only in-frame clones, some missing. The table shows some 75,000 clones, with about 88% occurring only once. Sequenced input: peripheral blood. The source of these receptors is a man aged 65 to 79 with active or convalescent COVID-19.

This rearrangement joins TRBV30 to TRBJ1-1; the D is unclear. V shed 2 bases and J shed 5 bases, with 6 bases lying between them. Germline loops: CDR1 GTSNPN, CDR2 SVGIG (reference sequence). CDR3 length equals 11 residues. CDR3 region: CAWSRDTEAFF. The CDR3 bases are TGTGCCTGGAGTCGGGATACTGAAGCTTTCTTT.

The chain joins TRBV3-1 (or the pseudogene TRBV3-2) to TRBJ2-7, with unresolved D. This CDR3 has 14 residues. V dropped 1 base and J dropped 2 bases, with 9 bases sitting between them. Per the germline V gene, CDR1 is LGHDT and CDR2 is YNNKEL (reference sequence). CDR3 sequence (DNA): TGTGCCAGCAGCCAAGGGGCAGGAACCTACGAGCAGTACTTC. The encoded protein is CASSQGAGTYEQYF.

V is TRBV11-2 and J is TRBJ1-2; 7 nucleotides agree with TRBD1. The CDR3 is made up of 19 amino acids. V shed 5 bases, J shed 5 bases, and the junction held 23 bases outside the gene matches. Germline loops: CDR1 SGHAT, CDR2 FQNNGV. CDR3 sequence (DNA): TGTGCCAGCAGCCGTAGTAGGACCTGGACAGGCCCCGGGAGTTATGGCTACACCTTC. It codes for CASSRSRTWTGPGSYGYTF. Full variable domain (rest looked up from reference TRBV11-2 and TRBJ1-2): EAGVAQSPRYKIIEKRQSVAFWCNPISGHATLYWYQQILGQGPKLLIQFQNNGVVDDSQLPKDRFSAERLKGVDSTLKIQPAKLEDSAVYLCASSRSRTWTGPGSYGYTFGSGTRLTVV.

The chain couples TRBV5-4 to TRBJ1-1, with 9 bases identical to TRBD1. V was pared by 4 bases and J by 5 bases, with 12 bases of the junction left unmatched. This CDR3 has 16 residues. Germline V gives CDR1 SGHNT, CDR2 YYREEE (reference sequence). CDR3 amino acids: CASSVDRGVGLTEAFF. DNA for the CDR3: TGTGCCAGCAGCGTGGACAGGGGTGTGGGGTTGACTGAAGCTTTCTTT.

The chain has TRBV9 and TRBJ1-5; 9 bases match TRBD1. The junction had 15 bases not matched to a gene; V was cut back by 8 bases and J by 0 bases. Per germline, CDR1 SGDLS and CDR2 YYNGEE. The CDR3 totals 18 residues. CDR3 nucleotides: TGTGCCAGTTCCCGGACAGGGGAGGATTGTACTAGCAATCAGCCCCAGCATTTT. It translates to CASSRTGEDCTSNQPQHF.

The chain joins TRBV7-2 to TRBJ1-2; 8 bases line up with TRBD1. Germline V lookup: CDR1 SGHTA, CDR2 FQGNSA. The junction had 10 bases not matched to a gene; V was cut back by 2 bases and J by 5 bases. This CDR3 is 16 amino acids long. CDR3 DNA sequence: TGTGCCAGCAGCTTACCTCGGACAGGGCAAGGGTATGGCTACACCTTC. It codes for CASSLPRTGQGYGYTF.

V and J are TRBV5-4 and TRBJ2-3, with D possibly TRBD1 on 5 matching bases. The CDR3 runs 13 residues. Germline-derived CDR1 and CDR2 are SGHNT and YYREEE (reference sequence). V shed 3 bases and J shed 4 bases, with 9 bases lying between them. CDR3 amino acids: CASSSMGPDTQYF. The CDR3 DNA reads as TGTGCCAGCAGCTCGATGGGGCCAGATACGCAGTATTTT.

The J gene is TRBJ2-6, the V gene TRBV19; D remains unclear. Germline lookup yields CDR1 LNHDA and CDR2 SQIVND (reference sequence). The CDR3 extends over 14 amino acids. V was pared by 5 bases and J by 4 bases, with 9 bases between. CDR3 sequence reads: CASSGLSGANVLTF. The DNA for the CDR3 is TGTGCCAGTAGTGGCCTCTCCGGGGCCAACGTCCTGACTTTC.

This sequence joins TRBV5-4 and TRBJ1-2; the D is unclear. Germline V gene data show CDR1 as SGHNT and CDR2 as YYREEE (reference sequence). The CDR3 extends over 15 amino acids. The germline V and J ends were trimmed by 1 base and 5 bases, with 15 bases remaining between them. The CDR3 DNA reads TGTGCCAGCAGCTTGTCCCCCGTGCCGGGGTATGGCTACACCTTC. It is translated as CASSLSPVPGYGYTF.

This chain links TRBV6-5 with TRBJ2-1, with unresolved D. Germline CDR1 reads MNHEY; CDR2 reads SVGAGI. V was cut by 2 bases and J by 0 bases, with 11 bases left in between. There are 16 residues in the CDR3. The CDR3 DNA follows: TGTGCCAGCAGTTACCGCGGCTACTACTCCTACAATGAGCAGTTCTTC. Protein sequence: CASSYRGYYSYNEQFF.

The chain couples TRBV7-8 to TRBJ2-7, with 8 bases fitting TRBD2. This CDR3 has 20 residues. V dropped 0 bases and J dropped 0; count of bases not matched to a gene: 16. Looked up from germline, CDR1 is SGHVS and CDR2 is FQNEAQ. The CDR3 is CASSLAALAGFPSYSYEQYF. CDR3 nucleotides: TGTGCCAGCAGCTTAGCGGCGCTAGCGGGTTTTCCTTCCTACTCCTACGAGCAGTACTTC.

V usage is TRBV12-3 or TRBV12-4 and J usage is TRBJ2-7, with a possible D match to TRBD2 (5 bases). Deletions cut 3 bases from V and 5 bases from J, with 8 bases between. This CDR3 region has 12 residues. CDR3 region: CASSLRGNEQYF. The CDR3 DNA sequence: TGTGCCAGCAGTTTGAGAGGGAACGAGCAGTACTTC.

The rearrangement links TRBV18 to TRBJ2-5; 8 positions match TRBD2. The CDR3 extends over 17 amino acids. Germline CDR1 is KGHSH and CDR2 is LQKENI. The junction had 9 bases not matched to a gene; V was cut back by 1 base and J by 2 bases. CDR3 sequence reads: CASSPLIPASGQETQYF. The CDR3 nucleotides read TGTGCCAGCTCACCACTGATCCCCGCTAGCGGGCAAGAGACCCAGTACTTC.

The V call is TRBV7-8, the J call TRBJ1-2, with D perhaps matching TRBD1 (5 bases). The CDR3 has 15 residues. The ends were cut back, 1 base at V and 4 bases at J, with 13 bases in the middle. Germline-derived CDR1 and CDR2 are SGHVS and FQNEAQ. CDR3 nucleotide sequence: TGTGCCAGCAGCTTAGGGGGACTTGAGGGCTATGGCTACACCTTC. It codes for CASSLGGLEGYGYTF.

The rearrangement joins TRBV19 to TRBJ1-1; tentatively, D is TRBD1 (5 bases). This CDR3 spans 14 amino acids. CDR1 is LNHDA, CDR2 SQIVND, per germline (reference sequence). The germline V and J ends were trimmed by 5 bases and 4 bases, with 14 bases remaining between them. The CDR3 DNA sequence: TGTGCCAGTAGTCCCACGGCGGGGGGCACTGAAGCTTTCTTT. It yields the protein CASSPTAGGTEAFF.

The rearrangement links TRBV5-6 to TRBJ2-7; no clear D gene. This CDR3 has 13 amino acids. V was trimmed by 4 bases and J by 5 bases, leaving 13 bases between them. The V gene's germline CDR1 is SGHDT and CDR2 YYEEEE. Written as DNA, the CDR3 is TGTGCCAGCAGCCTAAGTCTTAGAAACGAGCAGTACTTC. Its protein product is CASSLSLRNEQYF.

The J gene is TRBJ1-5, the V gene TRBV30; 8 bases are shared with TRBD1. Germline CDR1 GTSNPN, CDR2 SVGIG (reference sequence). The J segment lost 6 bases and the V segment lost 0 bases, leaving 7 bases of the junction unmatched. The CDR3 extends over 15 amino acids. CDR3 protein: CAWSVPGQGGQPQHF. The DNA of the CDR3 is TGTGCCTGGAGTGTACCAGGACAGGGAGGTCAGCCCCAGCATTTT.

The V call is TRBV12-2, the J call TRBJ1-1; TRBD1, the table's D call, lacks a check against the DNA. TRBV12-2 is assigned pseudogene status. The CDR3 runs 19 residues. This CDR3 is CASRLEGTGTLSLNTEAFF. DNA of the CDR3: TGTGCAAGTCGCTTAGAGGGAACCGGGACACTATCTTTGAACACTGAAGCTTTCTTT.

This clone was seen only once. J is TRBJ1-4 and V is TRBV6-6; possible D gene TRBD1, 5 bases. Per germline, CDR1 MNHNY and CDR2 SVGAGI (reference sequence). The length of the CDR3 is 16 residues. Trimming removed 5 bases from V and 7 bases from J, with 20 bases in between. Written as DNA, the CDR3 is TGTGCCAGCAGTCCACGGATGGGGCAGGGCGGTGAAAAACTGTTTTTT. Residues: CASSPRMGQGGEKLFF.

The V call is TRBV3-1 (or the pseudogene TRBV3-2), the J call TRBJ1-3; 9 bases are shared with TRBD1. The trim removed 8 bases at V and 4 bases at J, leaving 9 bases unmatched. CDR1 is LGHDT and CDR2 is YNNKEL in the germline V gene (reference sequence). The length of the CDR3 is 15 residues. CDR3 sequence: CASGPGTGRGNTIYF. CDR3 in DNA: TGTGCCAGCGGGCCCGGGACAGGGAGGGGAAACACCATATATTTT.

The CDR3 here is CASSIGGTGIFGEPQHF. The CDR3 DNA reads as TGTGCCAGTAGTATAGGGGGGACAGGCATTTTCGGAGAGCCCCAGCATTTT. The genes are TRBV19 and TRBJ1-5, with TRBD1 matching 8 bases. The CDR3 length is 17 residues. V shed 1 base, J shed 8 bases, and the junction held 13 bases outside the gene matches. CDR1 is LNHDA and CDR2 is SQIVND in the germline V gene (reference sequence).

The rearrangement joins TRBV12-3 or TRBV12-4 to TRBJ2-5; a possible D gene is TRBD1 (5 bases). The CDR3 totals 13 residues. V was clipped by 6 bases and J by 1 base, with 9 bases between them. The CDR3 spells CASRLDSQETQYF. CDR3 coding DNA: TGTGCCAGCAGACTCGACAGCCAAGAGACCCAGTACTTC.

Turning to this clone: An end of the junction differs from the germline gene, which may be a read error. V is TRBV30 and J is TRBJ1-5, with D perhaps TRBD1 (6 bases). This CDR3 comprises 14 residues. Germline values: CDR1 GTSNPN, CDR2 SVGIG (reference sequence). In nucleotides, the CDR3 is TGTGCCTATACCCTAGGGGGTAGCGATCAGCCCCAGCATTTT. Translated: CAYTLGGSDQPQHF.

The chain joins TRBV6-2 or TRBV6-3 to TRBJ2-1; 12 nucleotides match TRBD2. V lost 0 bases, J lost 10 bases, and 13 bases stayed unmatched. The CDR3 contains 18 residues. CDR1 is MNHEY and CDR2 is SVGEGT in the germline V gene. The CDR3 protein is CASSYSPLLAGGLGEQFF. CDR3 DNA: TGTGCCAGCAGTTACTCACCTTTACTAGCGGGAGGCCTTGGGGAGCAGTTCTTC.

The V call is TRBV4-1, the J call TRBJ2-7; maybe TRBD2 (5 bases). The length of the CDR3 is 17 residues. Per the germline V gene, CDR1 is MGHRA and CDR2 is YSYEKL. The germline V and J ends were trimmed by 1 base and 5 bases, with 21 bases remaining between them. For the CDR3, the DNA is TGCGCCAGCAGCCAAGGATGGGGAGCTAGGATTCTCGACGAGCAGTACTTC. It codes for CASSQGWGARILDEQYF.